This TCR beta chain was profiled in a study of T cell responses to AZD1222 COVID-19 vaccine. Overall study findings and caveats: In all cases, repertoires were sampled only after the peak T cell response. Increased Spike-specific TCR breadth and depth were observed after two AZD1222 doses. Variant regions that are unmutated are reportedly the target of nearly half of spike-specific TCRs.

The data were produced by immunoSEQ multiplex PCR, yet TCRdb's version contains in-frame clones alone and is incomplete. The sample gives approximately 200,000 clones, 94% of which show up once; 7.5% to 10% is in the top ten. As to this clone: What it binds is not known.

The CDR3 runs to 17 residues. Per the germline V gene, CDR1 is LNHDA and CDR2 is SQIVND (reference sequence). The V gene lost 1 base and the J gene lost 8 bases, with 18 bases spanning the gap. This receptor was identified in an adult in good health. The sequencing here drew on peripheral blood, taken on day 0 of AZD1222 vaccination. The rearrangement uses TRBV19 and TRBJ1-6; a weak D match, TRBD1 (6 bases). CDR3 coding DNA: TGTGCCAGTAGTATAGCAGGGGAAGTGGGAGTAGATTCACCCCTCCACTTT. This encodes CASSIAGEVGVDSPLHF.